This TCR beta chain was sequenced in a study of cytomegalovirus exposure and HLA in healthy donors. As regards this clone: The antigen is not known.

The germline V gene encodes CDR1 SGHDT and CDR2 YYEEEE. CDR3 length: 19 residues. J was trimmed by 5 bases and V by 0 bases; bases with no gene match: 13. The study ran its PCR with 60 Vbeta and 13 Jbeta primers. Assay: immunoSEQ multiplex PCR; the TCRdb copy retains only in-frame clones and omits some. The sample yields approximately 130,000 clones, 70% to 85% seen once. Regarding the study as a whole: The study had only CMV serostatus as immune exposure information. Apparent HLA restriction characterized most CMV-associated TCR beta chains in a later analysis. It was approximately 150 TCR beta chains that were listed as cytomegalovirus-associated. Among the most significant clusters, several appeared linked to common viral pathogens in a later analysis.

J is TRBJ2-5 and V is TRBV5-6, with 13 bases lining up with TRBD2. This TCR came from a man between 18 and 35 years old in good health and CMV-seronegative. Sequenced: PBMCs. Here the CDR3 DNA reads TGTGCCAGCAGCTTGGAGCCAGGTCCGACTAGCGGGGGGCTCGAGACCCAGTACTTC. This sequence encodes CASSLEPGPTSGGLETQYF.